This T cell receptor beta chain was recovered during a study of blood T cells in healthy people across ages. For this clonotype: Its antigen remains unidentified.

The use of a sample-barcoded 5' primer and a J-beta primer mix characterized a second PCR of about 7 to 12 cycles. TCRdb reprocessed the 5' RACE reads with MiXCR, giving one entry per CDR3 protein. The data contain around 1,500,000 distinct CDR3 sequences, 35% to 45% of them singletons. Study-level results: Underestimates were what the diversity estimates from one million T cells were considered to be.

V was clipped by 2 bases and J by 11 bases, with 16 bases between them. CDR3 length equals 14 residues. Germline V gene data show CDR1 as MNHNS and CDR2 as SASEGT. Sequencing was performed on blood. The chain has TRBV6-1 and TRBJ2-4; D unclear. The TCR originated in a woman between 18 and 29 years old in good health. The CDR3 region is CASSEYARSPVQYF. The CDR3 bases are TGTGCCAGCAGTGAATATGCACGGTCCCCCGTTCAGTACTTC.